Each of the 28 T cell receptor beta chains below was sequenced from the same sample in a study of CD8 T cells in Susac syndrome. RNA, at about 0.5 to 1 ug, was reverse transcribed with random hexamers. MiXCR, applied by TCRdb to the immunoSEQ multiplex PCR reads, yields one record per CDR3 protein. The sample gives about 150,000 distinct CDR3 sequences, approximately 94% of which show up once; 0.084% is in the top ten. The sequencing sample was made of CD4+ T cells from PBMCs. The receptors stem from a human donor in good health.

This clonotype occurred once. CDR3 sequence reads: CASRSNNQPQHF. For the CDR3, the DNA is TGTGCCAGCAGATCCAACAATCAGCCCCAGCATTTT. The V call is TRBV7-9, the J call TRBJ1-5, with no clear D. The CDR3 spans 12 residues. Germline assignment: CDR1 SEHNR and CDR2 FQNEAQ (reference sequence). V lost 6 bases, J lost 3 bases, and 6 bases lay in between.

This chain links TRBV27 with TRBJ1-5, with TRBD1 identical over 7 bases. This CDR3 region has 14 residues. The germline CDR1 and CDR2 sequences are MNHEY and SMNVEV (reference sequence). V shed 4 bases and J 7 bases; nucleotides not matched to a gene: 7. The CDR3 region is CASSSPGGGQPQHF. The CDR3 nucleotides are TGTGCCAGCAGTTCCCCAGGGGGAGGGCAGCCCCAGCATTTT.

This chain links TRBV5-1 with TRBJ1-1, with 8 bases aligning to TRBD1. V shed 7 bases and J 1 base; nucleotides not matched to a gene: 3. Germline lookup yields CDR1 SGHRS and CDR2 YFSETQ. CDR3 length equals 13 residues. As DNA, the CDR3 is TGCGCCAGCGGGGACAGGCCGAACACTGAAGCTTTCTTT. It codes for CASGDRPNTEAFF.

The rearrangement uses TRBV12-3 or TRBV12-4 and TRBJ2-5; D not certain. This CDR3 spans 14 amino acids. Deletions cut 5 bases from V and 5 bases from J, with 15 bases between. The CDR3 DNA follows: TGTGCCAGCAGTGGACGACCACGTCGCGAGACCCAGTACTTC. Amino acids: CASSGRPRRETQYF.

This chain links TRBV10-3 with TRBJ1-3; a possible D gene is TRBD1 (5 bases). The length of the CDR3 is 15 residues. The V gene lost 6 bases and the J gene lost 0 bases, with 12 bases spanning the gap. CDR1 and CDR2 (germline): ENHRY, SYGVKD. The DNA of the CDR3 is TGTGCCATCAGGGGGGACGGATCCTCTGGAAACACCATATATTTT. Translation: CAIRGDGSSGNTIYF.

The chain links TRBV5-1 to TRBJ2-5; no firm D call. Germline V CDR1 and CDR2: SGHRS, YFSETQ. The CDR3 runs to 15 residues. Trimming left V 1 base short and J 3 bases short, with 13 bases between. The CDR3 DNA is TGCGCCAGCAGCTTGTCAGAACTCCTCAAAGAGACCCAGTACTTC. This codes for CASSLSELLKETQYF.

The V call is TRBV30, the J call TRBJ1-5, with D tentatively TRBD1 (5 bases). The germline gives CDR1 GTSNPN, CDR2 SVGIG (reference sequence). The CDR3 consists of 17 residues. Trimming shortened V by 2 bases and J by 9 bases, and 26 bases separated the two germline ends. CDR3 coding DNA: TGTGCCTGGAGTTTGGGCAGGGTCGCCGGCGGGATAGGGCCCCAGCATTTT. It yields the protein CAWSLGRVAGGIGPQHF. The variable domain in full, with the rest retrieved from reference TRBV30 and TRBJ1-5, is SQTIHQWPATLVQPVGSPLSLECTVEGTSNPNLYWYRQAAGRGLQLLFYSVGIGQISSEVPQNLSASRPQDRQFILSSKKLLLSDSGFYLCAWSLGRVAGGIGPQHFGDGTRLSIL.

The genes are TRBV10-3 and TRBJ1-2; D is undetermined. CDR1 is ENHRY, CDR2 SYGVKD, per germline. This CDR3 is 14 amino acids long. V was clipped by 5 bases and J by 2 bases, with 12 bases between them. CDR3: CAISTGLENYGYTF. DNA for the CDR3: TGTGCCATCAGTACCGGGCTAGAAAACTATGGCTACACCTTC.

The rearrangement uses TRBV27 and TRBJ2-1; D may correspond to TRBD1 or TRBD2 (6 bases each). CDR1 and CDR2 (germline): MNHEY, SMNVEV (reference sequence). V gave up 3 bases and J gave up 12 bases, with 18 bases separating them. This CDR3 contains 14 residues. CDR3 coding DNA: TGTGCCAGCAGTTTCCGAGGTCCGGGGGCAAGGCAGTTCTTC. Encoded protein: CASSFRGPGARQFF.

This chain joins TRBV7-3 and TRBJ2-3, with 9 bases fitting TRBD1. CDR3 length: 17 residues. V lost 5 bases and J lost 2; bases outside the gene matches: 11. CDR1 SGHTA and CDR2 FQGTGA come from the germline V gene. Here the CDR3 DNA reads TGTGCCAGCAGCCTTTTAGGGACAGGGATTTCCACAGATACGCAGTATTTT. This sequence encodes CASSLLGTGISTDTQYF.

V gene TRBV2 combines with J gene TRBJ2-3, with 11 bases that match TRBD1. Looked up from germline, CDR1 is SNHLY and CDR2 is FYNNEI. V was clipped by 4 bases and J by 5 bases; unmatched bases: 2. CDR3 length equals 14 residues. CDR3 coding DNA: TGTGCCAGCAGTGGGGACAGGGGGAGAGATACGCAGTATTTT. Protein sequence: CASSGDRGRDTQYF. Full variable domain (remainder filled in from reference TRBV2 and TRBJ2-3): EPEVTQTPSHQVTQMGQEVILRCVPISNHLYFYWYRQILGQKVEFLVSFYNNEISEKSEIFDDQFSVERPDGSNFTLKIRSTKLEDSAMYFCASSGDRGRDTQYFGPGTRLTVL.

This clonotype was detected once. This chain uses TRBV6-6 with TRBJ2-7, with D uncertain. The CDR3 consists of 15 residues. In germline, CDR1 is MNHNY, CDR2 SVGAGI (reference sequence). V lost 0 bases and J lost 0, with 9 bases in between. This CDR3 reads CASSYSAVGSYEQYF. DNA of the CDR3: TGTGCCAGCAGTTACTCGGCGGTAGGCTCCTACGAGCAGTACTTC.

This clonotype has a single count. The rearrangement links TRBV12-3 or TRBV12-4 to TRBJ2-1, with 7 bases matching TRBD1. After removal of 7 bases from V and 13 bases from J, the junction contained 10 bases not matched to a gene. This CDR3 is built from 12 residues. The CDR3 region is CASTLTGQVQFF. The CDR3 nucleotides are TGTGCCAGCACCCTGACAGGACAGGTACAGTTCTTC.

The chain couples TRBV20-1 to TRBJ1-4; TRBD1 might be the D (5 bases). Trimming cost V 6 bases and J 10 bases, with 21 bases left between them. CDR3 length equals 14 residues. In germline, CDR1 is DFQATT, CDR2 SNEGSKA (reference sequence). The CDR3 bases are TGCAGTGCCAGCTCCGACGCCGTGGGACGAAAACTGTTTTTT. Its translation is CSASSDAVGRKLFF.

In its sample, this clonotype was seen once. The DNA of the CDR3 is TGTGCCAGCAGCTTCGGACCGCAGGCTGGGGCCAACGTCCTGACTTTC. Translating gives CASSFGPQAGANVLTF. This sequence joins TRBV5-4 and TRBJ2-6; D call uncertain. The V gene lost 2 bases and the J gene lost 2 bases, with 11 bases spanning the gap. Germline CDR1 reads SGHNT; CDR2 reads YYREEE (reference sequence). The CDR3 is 16 amino acids. The full variable domain, in which reference TRBV5-4 and TRBJ2-6 provide the parts outside the CDR3, is ETGVTQSPTHLIKTRGQQVTLRCSSQSGHNTVSWYQQALGQGPQFIFQYYREEENGRGNFPPRFSGLQFPNYSSELNVNALELDDSALYLCASSFGPQAGANVLTFGAGSRLTVL.

The V and J genes are TRBV7-9 and TRBJ1-4, with 7 bases lining up with TRBD1. The CDR3 contains 16 residues. V lost 3 bases, J lost 5 bases, and 9 bases stayed unmatched. Per germline, CDR1 SEHNR and CDR2 FQNEAQ (reference sequence). The CDR3, as DNA: TGTGCCAGCAGCTTTAGGATTGGCAGGGGGAATGAAAAACTGTTTTTT. Translation gives CASSFRIGRGNEKLFF.

The V gene is TRBV15, the J gene TRBJ1-4; weak D call: TRBD1 (5 bases). The CDR3 consists of 14 residues. From germline, CDR1 is LNHNV and CDR2 YYDKDF (reference sequence). The germline V and J ends were trimmed by 4 bases and 4 bases, with 10 bases remaining between them. This chain's CDR3 is CATSMGPINEKLFF. CDR3 bases: TGTGCCACCAGCATGGGACCGATTAATGAAAAACTGTTTTTT.

V is TRBV18 and J is TRBJ1-1; TRBD1 matches 7 bases. CDR1 is KGHSH and CDR2 is LQKENI in the germline V gene. The CDR3 runs to 15 residues. With V trimmed by 3 bases and J by 1 base, 5 bases remained unmatched. As DNA, the CDR3 is TGTGCCAGCTCACCCGGGACAGATAAGAACACTGAAGCTTTCTTT. Its translation is CASSPGTDKNTEAFF.

The rearrangement uses TRBV20-1 and TRBJ2-5; weak D call: TRBD1 (6 bases). This CDR3 contains 14 residues. Trimming shortened V by 2 bases and J by 1 base, and 11 bases separated the two germline ends. Per germline, CDR1 DFQATT and CDR2 SNEGSKA (reference sequence). CDR3 residues: CSARPPRGQETQYF. Here the CDR3 DNA reads TGCAGTGCTAGACCGCCCAGGGGCCAAGAGACCCAGTACTTC.

This chain links TRBV5-1 with TRBJ2-1, with TRBD2 as a possible D gene (5 bases). The CDR3 extends over 15 amino acids. Germline V gives CDR1 SGHRS, CDR2 YFSETQ. Between the trimmed V and J ends, which lost 0 bases and 4 bases, there was a span of 11 bases. CDR3 nucleotides: TGCGCCAGCAGCTTGGACGGCCGGACTTACAATGAGCAGTTCTTC. This translates into CASSLDGRTYNEQFF.

This chain connects TRBV2 to TRBJ2-1, with TRBD2 identical over 8 bases. The germline CDR1 and CDR2 sequences are SNHLY and FYNNEI. V shed 4 bases and J 4 bases; nucleotides not matched to a gene: 6. The CDR3 runs to 15 residues. The CDR3 here is CASSGQRGMYNEQFF. The DNA for the CDR3 is TGTGCCAGCAGTGGCCAGCGGGGGATGTACAATGAGCAGTTCTTC.

Only one count was recorded for this clonotype. The chain joins TRBV5-1 to TRBJ2-5, with 9 bases identical to TRBD2. CDR3 length: 16 residues. With 4 bases clipped from V and 5 bases from J, the junction kept 12 bases outside the gene matches. Germline V gene data show CDR1 as SGHRS and CDR2 as YFSETQ. The CDR3 is CASSHRVAGVRETQYF. The CDR3 nucleotides read TGCGCCAGCAGCCACCGAGTAGCGGGAGTCCGGGAGACCCAGTACTTC.

This chain joins TRBV20-1 and TRBJ2-1, with D perhaps matching TRBD2 (5 bases). Trimming pared 3 bases from V and 0 bases from J, leaving 12 bases between. The CDR3 length is 15 residues. Germline V gives CDR1 DFQATT, CDR2 SNEGSKA (reference sequence). The CDR3 region has the DNA TGCAGTGCTAGTGGACTTTCAAACTCCTACAATGAGCAGTTCTTC. Protein: CSASGLSNSYNEQFF.

V and J are TRBV20-1 and TRBJ2-1; 13 nucleotides match TRBD2. The germline CDR1 and CDR2 sequences are DFQATT and SNEGSKA (reference sequence). With 0 bases clipped from V and 8 bases from J, the junction kept 4 bases outside the gene matches. CDR3 length: 15 amino acids. The DNA for the CDR3 is TGCAGTGCTAGAGAGTGGACTAGCGGGAGCGATGAGCAGTTCTTC. Translating it yields CSAREWTSGSDEQFF.

The chain employs TRBV23-1 and TRBJ2-1, with TRBD2 matching 8 bases. TRBV23-1 is placed among ORFs of uncertain function. The CDR3 runs to 16 residues. The V segment lost 1 base and the J segment 2 bases; nucleotides outside the gene matches: 4. CDR3 protein: CASSQFRGRTYNEQFF. For the CDR3, the DNA is TGCGCCAGCAGTCAATTCCGCGGGAGGACCTACAATGAGCAGTTCTTC.

The V call is TRBV28, the J call TRBJ2-1, with 7 bases lining up with TRBD2. The CDR3 length is 15 residues. J was trimmed by 4 bases and V by 8 bases; bases with no gene match: 11. Germline V lookup: CDR1 MDHEN, CDR2 SYDVKM. The DNA for the CDR3 is TGTGCCAGCTCGATGGCTAGCGGACCGTACAATGAGCAGTTCTTC. Amino acid sequence: CASSMASGPYNEQFF.

The chain couples TRBV3-1 to TRBJ1-3; D remains ambiguous. Germline loops: CDR1 LGHDT, CDR2 YNNKEL (reference sequence). CDR3 length: 13 residues. Trimming removed 4 bases from V and 2 bases from J, with 6 bases in between. In DNA, the CDR3 is TGTGCCAGCAGCCCCAGTCCTGGAAACACCATATATTTT. Amino acid sequence: CASSPSPGNTIYF.

The chain links TRBV10-3 to TRBJ2-3; TRBD2 matches 12 bases. The CDR3 has 16 residues. Germline loops: CDR1 ENHRY, CDR2 SYGVKD. Trimming removed 4 bases from V and 4 bases from J; junction bases left unmatched: 6. In nucleotides, the CDR3 is TGTGCCATCAGTGCAACTAGCGGGAGGCCGCCAGATACGCAGTATTTT. Translated, it gives CAISATSGRPPDTQYF.